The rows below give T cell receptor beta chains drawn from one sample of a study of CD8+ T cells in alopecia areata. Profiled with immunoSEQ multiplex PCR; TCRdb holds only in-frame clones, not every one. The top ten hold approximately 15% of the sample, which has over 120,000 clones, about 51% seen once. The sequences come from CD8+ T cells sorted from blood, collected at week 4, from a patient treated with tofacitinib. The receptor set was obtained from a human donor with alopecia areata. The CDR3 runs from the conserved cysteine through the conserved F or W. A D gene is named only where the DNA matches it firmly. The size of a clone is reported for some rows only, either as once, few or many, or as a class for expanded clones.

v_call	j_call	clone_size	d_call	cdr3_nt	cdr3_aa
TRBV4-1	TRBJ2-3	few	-	TGCGCCAGCAGTCAATTCCCCAAATGGATTCCAGATACGCAGTATTTT	CASSQFPKWIPDTQYF
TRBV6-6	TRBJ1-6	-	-	TGTGCCAGCAGTCTACAAGGGTCTAATTCACCCCTCCACTTT	CASSLQGSNSPLHF
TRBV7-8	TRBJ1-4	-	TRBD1	TGTGCCAGCAGCTTAGCGGGACAGGGGTCTGAAAAACTGTTTTTT	CASSLAGQGSEKLFF
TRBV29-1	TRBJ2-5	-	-	TGCAGCGTTGAAGATCTTTCGGCAAGTAGGTCCCAGTACTTC	CSVEDLSASRSQYF
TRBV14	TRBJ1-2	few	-	TGTGCCAGCAGCCAAGGACGGAGCTATGGCTACACCTTC	CASSQGRSYGYTF
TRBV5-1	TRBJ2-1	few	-	TGCGCCAGCAGCGAGGACTGGTCCAGCTACAATGAGCAGTTCTTC	CASSEDWSSYNEQFF
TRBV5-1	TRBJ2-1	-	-	TGCGCCAGCAGCTTGAGGGCGTCACTCCATGGGTCCTACAATGAGCAGTTCTTC	CASSLRASLHGSYNEQFF
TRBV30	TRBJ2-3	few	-	TGTGCCTGGAGTGTAGGGGTCTCCACAGATACGCAGTATTTT	CAWSVGVSTDTQYF
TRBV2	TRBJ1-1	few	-	TGTGCCAGCAGTGCGCGGATCGGCACTGAAGCTTTCTTT	CASSARIGTEAFF
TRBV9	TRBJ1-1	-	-	TGTGCCAGCAGCGTAGGAGATGGGTTGAACACTGAAGCTTTCTTT	CASSVGDGLNTEAFF
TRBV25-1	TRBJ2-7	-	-	TGTGCCAGCAGTGGCTCGGACAAGCCTTACGAGCAGTACTTC	CASSGSDKPYEQYF
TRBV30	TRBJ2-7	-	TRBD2	TGTGCCTCCCGTTCCCCCGGGGGGGCGAGATACGAGCAGTACTTC	CASRSPGGARYEQYF
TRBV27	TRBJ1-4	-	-	TGTGCCAGCAGTTTCGGAGCAGGTTTCGCAACTAATGAAAAACTGTTTTTT	CASSFGAGFATNEKLFF
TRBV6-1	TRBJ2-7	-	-	TGTGCCAGCAGGGCGACTACCACCTACGAGCAGTACTTC	CASRATTTYEQYF
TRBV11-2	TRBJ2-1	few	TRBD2	TGTGCCAGCAGCATTAAGCGGGGGGCTAACAATGAGCAGTTCTTC	CASSIKRGANNEQFF
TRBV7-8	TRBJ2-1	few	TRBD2	TGTGCCAGCAGCTTAGCCGTAGCGGGGGGTGACAATGAGCAGTTCTTC	CASSLAVAGGDNEQFF
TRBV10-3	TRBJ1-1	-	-	TGTGCCATCAGTGAACCCAGGAACACTGAAGCTTTCTTT	CAISEPRNTEAFF
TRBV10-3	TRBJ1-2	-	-	TGTGCCATCAGTGAGCCCCGGGACCACCCAGGGGGCTACACCTTC	CAISEPRDHPGGYTF
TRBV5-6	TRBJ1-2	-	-	TGTGCCAGCAACCACCCGGGAGGAGGCTACACCTTC	CASNHPGGGYTF
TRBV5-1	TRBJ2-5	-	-	TGCGCCAGCCGCCTAACCGGGACACAAGGACAAGGGGTCCAAGAGACCCAGTACTTC	CASRLTGTQGQGVQETQYF
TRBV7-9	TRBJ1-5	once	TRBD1	TGTGCCAGCAGCTTGGGACAGCAAAATCAGCCCCAGCATTTT	CASSLGQQNQPQHF
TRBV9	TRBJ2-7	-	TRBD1	TGTGCCAGCAGCGTCGGACAGGACTACGAGCAGTACTTC	CASSVGQDYEQYF
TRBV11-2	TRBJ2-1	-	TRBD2	TGTGCCAGCAGCCCGACTAGCGGGGAACTCAATGAGCAGTTCTTC	CASSPTSGELNEQFF
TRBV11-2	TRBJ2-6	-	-	TGTGCCAGCAGCTTATGGGGCGGGAACTCTGGGGCCAACGTCCTGACTTTC	CASSLWGGNSGANVLTF
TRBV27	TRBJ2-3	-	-	TGTGCCAGCAGACAGGGAGGCACAGATACGCAGTATTTT	CASRQGGTDTQYF
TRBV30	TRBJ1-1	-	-	TGTGCCTGGAGCTATGGGACGGGTACTGAAGCTTTCTTT	CAWSYGTGTEAFF
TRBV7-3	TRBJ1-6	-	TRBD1	TGTGCCAGCAGCTCGGGACAGATGAATTCACCCCTCCACTTT	CASSSGQMNSPLHF
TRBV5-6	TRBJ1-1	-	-	TGTGCCAGCAGCTCCCGACATTTCCTGCCCGAAGCTTTCTTT	CASSSRHFLPEAFF
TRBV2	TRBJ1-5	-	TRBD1	TGTGCCAGCCGTCCGGGACAGGGCAATCAGCCCCAGCATTTT	CASRPGQGNQPQHF
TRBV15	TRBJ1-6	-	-	TGTGCCACTAAAGACATGATGGGTTCACCCCTCCACTTT	CATKDMMGSPLHF
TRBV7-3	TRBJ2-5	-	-	TGTGCCAGCAGCTTAATGTCGGGAGAGACCCAGTACTTC	CASSLMSGETQYF
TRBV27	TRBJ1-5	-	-	TGTGCCAGCAGTTTGGAAGGGGATCAGCCCCAGCATTTT	CASSLEGDQPQHF
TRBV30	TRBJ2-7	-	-	TGTGCCTGGAGTGTGTCACAGGGACCCTACGAGCAGTACTTC	CAWSVSQGPYEQYF
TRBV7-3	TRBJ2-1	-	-	TGTGCCAGCAGCTCCGAGTTGAGCTCCTACAATGAGCAGTTCTTC	CASSSELSSYNEQFF
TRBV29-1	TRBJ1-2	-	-	TGCAGCGTTCTAGGGGGTTTGGGTGGCTACACCTTC	CSVLGGLGGYTF
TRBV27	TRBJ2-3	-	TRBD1	TGTGCCAGCAGTTTAGGACCCGGACAGGGGTTCACAGATACGCAGTATTTT	CASSLGPGQGFTDTQYF
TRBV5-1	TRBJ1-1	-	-	TGCGCCAGCAGCTTGCCGGACAGAGGGACTGAAGCTTTCTTT	CASSLPDRGTEAFF
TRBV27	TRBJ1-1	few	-	TGTGCCAGCAGTCCAGGGACATTTGAAGCTTTCTTT	CASSPGTFEAFF
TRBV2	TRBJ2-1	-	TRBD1	TGTGCCAGCAGGACAGGGTGGAATGAGCAGTTCTTC	CASRTGWNEQFF
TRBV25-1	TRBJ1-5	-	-	TGTGCCAGCAGACCCTCACTCAGGGAGCCCCAGCATTTT	CASRPSLREPQHF
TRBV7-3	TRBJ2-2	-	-	TGTGCCAGCAGCTTAATCCCGGGGCGACTTTACACCGGGGAGCTGTTTTTT	CASSLIPGRLYTGELFF
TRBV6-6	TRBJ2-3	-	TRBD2	TGTGCCAGCAAGTGGGGGGGGTCAGATACGCAGTATTTT	CASKWGGSDTQYF